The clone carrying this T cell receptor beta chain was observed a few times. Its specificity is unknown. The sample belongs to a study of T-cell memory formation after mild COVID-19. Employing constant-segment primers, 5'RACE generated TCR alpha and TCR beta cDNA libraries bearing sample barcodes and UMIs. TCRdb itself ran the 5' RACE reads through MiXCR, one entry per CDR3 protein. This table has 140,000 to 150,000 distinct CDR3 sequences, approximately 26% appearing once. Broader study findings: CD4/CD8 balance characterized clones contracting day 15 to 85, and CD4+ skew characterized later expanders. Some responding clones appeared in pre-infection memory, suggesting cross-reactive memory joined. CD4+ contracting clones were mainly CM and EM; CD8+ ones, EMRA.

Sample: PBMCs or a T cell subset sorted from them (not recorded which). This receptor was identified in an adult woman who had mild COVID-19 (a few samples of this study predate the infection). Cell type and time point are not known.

CDR3 protein: CASSADSYEQYF. CDR3 in DNA: TGTGCCAGCAGCGCCGATAGCTACGAGCAGTACTTC. The J gene is TRBJ2-7, the V gene TRBV6-6, with D uncertain. Trimming cost V 6 bases and J 3 bases, with 9 bases left between them. This CDR3 has 12 amino acids. Germline V gene sequence: CDR1 MNHNY, CDR2 SVGAGI (reference sequence).